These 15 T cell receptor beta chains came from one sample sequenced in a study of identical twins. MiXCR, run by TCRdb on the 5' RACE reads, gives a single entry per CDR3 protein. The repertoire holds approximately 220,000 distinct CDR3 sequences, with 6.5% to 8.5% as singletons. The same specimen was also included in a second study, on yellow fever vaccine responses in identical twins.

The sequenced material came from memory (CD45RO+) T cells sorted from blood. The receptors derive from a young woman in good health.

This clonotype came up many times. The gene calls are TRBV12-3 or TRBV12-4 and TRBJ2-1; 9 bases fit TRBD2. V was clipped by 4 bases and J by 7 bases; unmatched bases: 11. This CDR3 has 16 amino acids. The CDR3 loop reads CASSSKTSGRGNEQFF. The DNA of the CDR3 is TGTGCCAGCAGTTCCAAGACTAGCGGCCGAGGGAATGAGCAGTTCTTC.

The CDR3 coding sequence is TGTGCCAGCAGCGACGGGGGGGCCCAGTACTTC. This encodes CASSDGGAQYF. This chain connects TRBV6-5 to TRBJ2-5; 8 bases are shared with TRBD2. After removal of 6 bases from V and 9 bases from J, the junction contained 3 bases not matched to a gene. Germline values: CDR1 MNHEY, CDR2 SVGAGI. The CDR3 has 11 amino acids.

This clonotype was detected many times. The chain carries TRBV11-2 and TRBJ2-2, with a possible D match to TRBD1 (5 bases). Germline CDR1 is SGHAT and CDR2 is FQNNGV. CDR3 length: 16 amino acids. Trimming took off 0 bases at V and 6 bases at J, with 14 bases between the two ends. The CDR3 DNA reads TGTGCCAGCAGCTTAGAGCAGGGCGTAATCGCCGGGGAGCTGTTTTTT. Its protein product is CASSLEQGVIAGELFF.

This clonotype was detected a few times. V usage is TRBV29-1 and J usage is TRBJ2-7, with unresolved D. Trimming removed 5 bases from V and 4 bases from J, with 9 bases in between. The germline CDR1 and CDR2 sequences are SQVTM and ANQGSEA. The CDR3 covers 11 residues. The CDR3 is CSVLLGYEQYF. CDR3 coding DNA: TGCAGCGTTCTCCTGGGTTACGAGCAGTACTTC.

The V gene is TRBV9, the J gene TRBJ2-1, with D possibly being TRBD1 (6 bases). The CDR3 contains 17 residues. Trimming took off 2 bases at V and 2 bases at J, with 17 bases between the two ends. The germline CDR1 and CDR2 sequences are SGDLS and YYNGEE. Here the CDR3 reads CASSVTFGDKPYNEQFF. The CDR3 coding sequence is TGTGCCAGCAGCGTCACTTTTGGGGACAAACCCTACAATGAGCAGTTCTTC.

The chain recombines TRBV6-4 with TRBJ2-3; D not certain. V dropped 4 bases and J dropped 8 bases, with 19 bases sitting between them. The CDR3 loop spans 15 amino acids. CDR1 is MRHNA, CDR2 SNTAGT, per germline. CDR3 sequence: CASSGSASQPGTQYF. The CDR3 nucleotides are TGTGCCAGCAGTGGGTCCGCATCGCAACCGGGTACGCAGTATTTT.

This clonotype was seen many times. The CDR3, as DNA: TGTGCCAGCAATGAGGCTAGCGGTTACAATGAGCAGTTCTTC. Its translation: CASNEASGYNEQFF. This chain joins TRBV7-2 and TRBJ2-1, with 7 bases identical to TRBD2. The CDR3 sequence is 14 residues long. The J segment lost 4 bases and the V segment lost 7 bases, leaving 7 bases of the junction unmatched. Per germline, CDR1 SGHTA and CDR2 FQGNSA.

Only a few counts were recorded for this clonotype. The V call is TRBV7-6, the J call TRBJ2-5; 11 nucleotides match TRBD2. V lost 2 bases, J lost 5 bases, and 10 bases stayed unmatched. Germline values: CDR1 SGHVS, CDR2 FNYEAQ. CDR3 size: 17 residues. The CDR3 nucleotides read TGTGCCAGCAGCTTATTAGAAACTAGCGGGGGTGGTGAGACCCAGTACTTC. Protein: CASSLLETSGGGETQYF. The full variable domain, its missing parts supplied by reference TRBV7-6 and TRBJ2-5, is GAGVSQSPRYKVTKRGQDVALRCDPISGHVSLYWYRQALGQGPEFLTYFNYEAQQDKSGLPNDRFSAERPEGSISTLTIQRTEQRDSAMYRCASSLLETSGGGETQYFGPGTRLLVL.

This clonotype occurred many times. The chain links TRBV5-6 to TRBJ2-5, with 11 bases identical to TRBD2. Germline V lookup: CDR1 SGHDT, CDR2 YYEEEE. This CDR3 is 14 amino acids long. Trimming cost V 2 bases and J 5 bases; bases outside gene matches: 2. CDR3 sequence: CASSFWTSGETQYF. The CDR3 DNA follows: TGTGCCAGCAGCTTTTGGACTAGCGGGGAGACCCAGTACTTC.

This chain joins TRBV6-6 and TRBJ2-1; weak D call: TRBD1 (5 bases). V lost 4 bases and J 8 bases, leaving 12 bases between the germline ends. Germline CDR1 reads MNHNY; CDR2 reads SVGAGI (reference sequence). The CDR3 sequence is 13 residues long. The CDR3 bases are TGTGCCAGCAGTTTTATTGGGGCGGATGAGCAGTTCTTC. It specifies CASSFIGADEQFF.

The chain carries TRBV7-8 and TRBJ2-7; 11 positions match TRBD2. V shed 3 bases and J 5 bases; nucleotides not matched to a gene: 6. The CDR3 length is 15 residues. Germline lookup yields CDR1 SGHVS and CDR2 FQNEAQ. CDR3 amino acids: CASSFQLAGAHEQYF. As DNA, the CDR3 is TGTGCCAGCAGCTTCCAACTAGCGGGAGCCCACGAGCAGTACTTC.

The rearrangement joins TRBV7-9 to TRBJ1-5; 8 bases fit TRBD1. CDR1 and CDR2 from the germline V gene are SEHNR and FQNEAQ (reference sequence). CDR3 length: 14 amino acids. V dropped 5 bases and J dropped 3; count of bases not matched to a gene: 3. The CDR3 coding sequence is TGTGCCAGCAGCCGACAGGGGCCCAATCAGCCCCAGCATTTT. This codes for CASSRQGPNQPQHF.

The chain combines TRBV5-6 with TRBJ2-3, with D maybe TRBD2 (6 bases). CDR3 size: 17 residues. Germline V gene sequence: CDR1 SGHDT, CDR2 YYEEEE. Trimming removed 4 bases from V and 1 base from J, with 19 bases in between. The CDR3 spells CASSPLGTGVRTDTQYF. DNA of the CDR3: TGTGCCAGCAGCCCTCTGGGGACGGGGGTACGCACAGATACGCAGTATTTT.

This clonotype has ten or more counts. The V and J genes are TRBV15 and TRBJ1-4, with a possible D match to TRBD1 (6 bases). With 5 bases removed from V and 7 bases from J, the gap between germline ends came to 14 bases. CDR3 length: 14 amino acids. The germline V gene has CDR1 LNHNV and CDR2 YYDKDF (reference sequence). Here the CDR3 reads CATSQGSSGEKLFF. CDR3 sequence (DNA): TGTGCCACCAGCCAGGGGTCCTCGGGTGAAAAACTGTTTTTT.

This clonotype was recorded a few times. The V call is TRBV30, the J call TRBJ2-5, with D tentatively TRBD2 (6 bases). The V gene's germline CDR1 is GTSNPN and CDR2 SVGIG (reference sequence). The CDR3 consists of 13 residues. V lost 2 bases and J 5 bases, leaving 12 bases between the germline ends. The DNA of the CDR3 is TGTGCCTGGAGTCCCCCGGGACTGGAGACCCAGTACTTC. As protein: CAWSPPGLETQYF.